This T cell receptor (beta chain) is drawn from a study of OX40 agonist ivuxolimab in advanced cancers. Study details: Three patients showed partial responses: one hepatocellular carcinoma and two cutaneous melanoma cases.

Findings and caveats of the study: Within 6 weeks, CD4+ and CD8+ blood T cells expanded clonally at 0.1 to 3.0 mg/kg. In a subset of nonresponders, normalized T-cell clonal expansion was also low.

V was clipped by 1 base and J by 0 bases, with 9 bases between them. The CDR3 totals 15 residues. Germline V gives CDR1 SEHNR, CDR2 FQNEAQ (reference sequence). The table came from immunoSEQ multiplex PCR; TCRdb's copy has only in-frame clones and leaves some out. The sample lists about 71,000 clones, about 93% occurring once. With regard to this clone: Its antigen is unidentified.

Source: CD4+ or CD8+ T cells sorted from blood, taken in a trial of the OX40 agonist ivuxolimab. The receptor was derived from an adult with an advanced solid tumor such as melanoma, head and neck, liver or kidney cancer. V is TRBV7-9 and J is TRBJ1-1, with a tentative D call TRBD1 (6 bases). The CDR3 here is CASSLGGQLNTEAFF. CDR3 nucleotides: TGTGCCAGCAGCTTAGGTGGACAGTTGAACACTGAAGCTTTCTTT.